Sequencing of this T cell receptor beta chain was carried out in a study of cytomegalovirus exposure and HLA in healthy donors. Study-level background: In terms of ancestry, the Caucasian-associated cluster contained about four fifths of the approximately 400 genotyped donors.

The CDR3 contains 13 residues. CDR1 SNHLY and CDR2 FYNNEI come from the germline V gene. The V end was cut by 2 bases, the J end by 1 base, with 5 bases between. This clone was detected only a few times. Its target is unknown. Different DNA sequences within this sample yield the same CDR3. Study-level findings and limits: A later analysis revealed that TCR association rates differed between HLA loci, peaking at DRB1 and bottoming out at HLA-C. One later analysis reportedly identified an Asian-associated ancestry cluster that showed fewer N-insertions than the roughly 700-donor mean.

The PCR employed 60 Vbeta primers together with 13 Jbeta primers. This table comes from immunoSEQ multiplex PCR, and its TCRdb copy is limited to in-frame clones, with some not included. The sample records tens of thousands of clones, approximately 75% being singletons. Sequenced input: PBMCs. This rearrangement joins TRBV2 to TRBJ1-1, with D hard to call. The clonotype comes from a middle-aged woman in good health and CMV-seronegative. The CDR3 DNA reads TGTGCCAGCAGTGAAAGGAGGAACACTGAAGCTTTCTTT. This translates into CASSERRNTEAFF. Full variable domain (rest looked up from reference TRBV2 and TRBJ1-1): EPEVTQTPSHQVTQMGQEVILRCVPISNHLYFYWYRQILGQKVEFLVSFYNNEISEKSEIFDDQFSVERPDGSNFTLKIRSTKLEDSAMYFCASSERRNTEAFFGQGTRLTVV.